This T cell receptor (beta chain) was captured in a study of blood T cell repertoires in COVID-19. Looking at the study overall: Sample material is recorded as cDNA or gDNA derived from T cells, B-cell-depleted T cells, or PBMCs.

Germline-derived CDR1 and CDR2 are SGHDT and YYEEEE. This CDR3 region has 14 residues. Trimming pared 4 bases from V and 6 bases from J, leaving 11 bases between. Sequenced by immunoSEQ multiplex PCR; TCRdb stores in-frame clones only, minus some. The sample lists fewer than 300,000 clones, 85% seen once, with approximately 5.1% in the top ten. This clonotype was obtained from a man aged 50 to 60 with active or convalescent COVID-19. The specimen sequenced was peripheral blood. The J gene is TRBJ1-6, the V gene TRBV5-6, with D possibly matching TRBD1 (5 bases). In DNA form, the CDR3 reads TGTGCCAGCAGCCTTCGGGGGACTAATTCACCCCTCCACTTT. Its translation: CASSLRGTNSPLHF.